The rows below give T cell receptor beta chains drawn from one sample of a study of early T cells in non-severe SARS-CoV-2 infection. MiXCR, run by TCRdb on the 5' RACE reads, gives a single entry per CDR3 protein. Of about 64,000 distinct CDR3 sequences in the sample, 7% to 10% were seen once. This material consisted of whole blood, taken at baseline. The source of these receptors is an adult who was a healthcare worker with PCR-confirmed SARS-CoV-2 infection or an uninfected control (not recorded which). Both conserved end residues are part of each CDR3. Each record gives: V gene, J gene, clone size, D gene, CDR3 DNA, CDR3 protein. The D gene is left open where the match is weak. Clone size, where shown, is once, few, many, or a class for clones that have expanded.

V: TRBV12-3/TRBV12-4; J: TRBJ1-1; size: .; D: .; DNA: TGTGCCAGCAGGAGGACAGCTGAAGCTTTCTTT; CDR3: CASRRTAEAFF
V: TRBV5-6; J: TRBJ1-1; size: few; D: .; DNA: TGTGCCAGCAGCTTGGCGGGGAAGGGGCACACTGAAGCTTTCTTT; CDR3: CASSLAGKGHTEAFF
V: TRBV5-1; J: TRBJ1-6; size: few; D: .; DNA: TGCGCCAGCAGCTTGGACCGGTACAGCCGGATCCACTTT; CDR3: CASSLDRYSRIHF
V: TRBV7-8; J: TRBJ2-2; size: .; D: .; DNA: TGTGCCAGCAGGAAGGTCGGGACAACGAACACCGGGGAGCTGTTTTTT; CDR3: CASRKVGTTNTGELFF
V: TRBV6-2/TRBV6-3; J: TRBJ2-7; size: many; D: TRBD1; DNA: TGTGCCAGCAGTCGGACAGGGCCCCCCGACGAGCAGTACTTC; CDR3: CASSRTGPPDEQYF
V: TRBV5-8; J: TRBJ2-1; size: many; D: TRBD2; DNA: TGTGCCAGCAGCTTAGGGACTAGCGGGAGGATGGGCAATGAGCAGTTCTTC; CDR3: CASSLGTSGRMGNEQFF
V: TRBV7-2; J: TRBJ1-4; size: .; D: TRBD1; DNA: TGTGCCAGCAGCTTTCGGACAGGGGTTAATGAAAAACTGTTTTTT; CDR3: CASSFRTGVNEKLFF
V: TRBV11-3; J: TRBJ2-3; size: few; D: .; DNA: TGTGCCAGCAGCTTAGAACACGGGTCAGATACGCAGTATTTT; CDR3: CASSLEHGSDTQYF
V: TRBV7-2; J: TRBJ1-5; size: many; D: .; DNA: TGTGCCAGCAGCGATAGCAATCAGCCCCAGCATTTT; CDR3: CASSDSNQPQHF
V: TRBV20-1; J: TRBJ2-3; size: few; D: .; DNA: TGCAGTGCTGGGTGGCGGACGACAAGCACAGATACGCAGTATTTT; CDR3: CSAGWRTTSTDTQYF
V: TRBV27; J: TRBJ2-1; size: many; D: .; DNA: TGTGCCAGCAGTCTCGACTCCCCTCATTACAATGAGCAGTTCTTC; CDR3: CASSLDSPHYNEQFF
V: TRBV5-1; J: TRBJ1-1; size: .; D: .; DNA: TGCGCCAGCAGCCCCACCATGAACACTGAAGCTTTCTTT; CDR3: CASSPTMNTEAFF
V: TRBV5-4; J: TRBJ1-2; size: .; D: TRBD1; DNA: TGTGCCAGCAGGCATGAGACAGGGTACGGAGGCTACACCTTC; CDR3: CASRHETGYGGYTF
V: TRBV3-1; J: TRBJ1-5; size: .; D: .; DNA: TGTGCCAGCAGCCAAGGGATAGGGCGTTACGATCAGCCCCAGCATTTT; CDR3: CASSQGIGRYDQPQHF
V: TRBV7-9; J: TRBJ1-3; size: many; D: .; DNA: TGTGCCAGCAGCTTTTCAATGGGAGTTGGAAACACCATATATTTT; CDR3: CASSFSMGVGNTIYF
V: TRBV12-3/TRBV12-4; J: TRBJ2-1; size: many; D: .; DNA: TGTGCCAGCAGTCTGATCCTCTCAGTTGAGCAGTTCTTC; CDR3: CASSLILSVEQFF
V: TRBV19; J: TRBJ2-2; size: few; D: TRBD2; DNA: TGTGCCAGTCGCCCCAGCGGGAGCACCGGGGAGCTGTTTTTT; CDR3: CASRPSGSTGELFF
V: TRBV20-1; J: TRBJ2-7; size: .; D: TRBD2; DNA: TGCAGTGCTAGTTGGGGGGGGACTGACGAGCAGTACTTC; CDR3: CSASWGGTDEQYF
V: TRBV20-1; J: TRBJ2-3; size: few; D: .; DNA: TGCAGTGTCGGCGGAGGGGGGATCACAGATACGCAGTATTTT; CDR3: CSVGGGGITDTQYF
V: TRBV11-2; J: TRBJ2-7; size: many; D: .; DNA: TGTGCCAGCAGCTTAGACGGGGCGCGCAGGTTTTATCACGAGCAGTACTTC; CDR3: CASSLDGARRFYHEQYF
V: TRBV7-6; J: TRBJ2-2; size: .; D: .; DNA: TGTGCCAGCAGCCCATTTGGGGCCCTAGCCGAGCTGTTTTTT; CDR3: CASSPFGALAELFF
V: TRBV27; J: TRBJ2-2; size: few; D: TRBD2; DNA: TGTGCCAGCAGTCTTAGCGGGAGGGGCACCGGGGAGCTGTTTTTT; CDR3: CASSLSGRGTGELFF